This T cell receptor (beta chain) was sequenced for a study of T cell responses to AZD1222 COVID-19 vaccine. Study details: Timing groups of about 4 and about 12 weeks for second doses were pooled.

This clone occurred many times. Its antigen remains unidentified. The junction and the germline gene differ at one end; a read error may be behind it. Regarding the study as a whole: Spike-specific TCR depth and breadth grew after two AZD1222 doses. Unmutated regions of variants are reportedly targeted by nearly half of spike-specific TCRs. It was only a handful of AZD1222 recipients who were seropositive at baseline.

Clones were sequenced by immunoSEQ multiplex PCR, and TCRdb holds only the in-frame ones, with some missing. The table has 90,000 to 150,000 clones, approximately 87% seen once. Germline values: CDR1 MNHEY, CDR2 SMNVEV (reference sequence). The CDR3 runs to 14 residues. The sample was peripheral blood, taken on day 0 of AZD1222 vaccination. This rearrangement joins TRBV27 to TRBJ2-1, with TRBD2 identical over 8 bases. This clonotype was sampled from an adult in good health. The CDR3 loop reads CASSISGTSNEQFF. CDR3 sequence (DNA): TGTGCCAGCAGTATATCCGGGACTAGCAATGAGCAGTTCTTC.